The sequence of this TCR beta chain was determined in a study of blood T cell repertoires in COVID-19. Some clones are missing from TCRdb's copy, which holds only in-frame ones; the method was immunoSEQ multiplex PCR. The sample has under 250,000 clones, about nine tenths seen once; the top ten hold under 2%. Germline V gene sequence: CDR1 LNHNV, CDR2 YYDKDF (reference sequence). V lost 1 base, J lost 0 bases, and 7 bases lay in between. This CDR3 has 14 amino acids. V and J are TRBV15 and TRBJ2-7; D might be TRBD1 (6 bases). The TCR comes from a man aged 40-49 years who had recovered from COVID-19. Sequencing input: PBMCs or T cells enriched from blood (not recorded which). CDR3 nucleotide sequence: TGTGCCACCAGCAGAGGGGACATCTCCTACGAGCAGTACTTC. It codes for CATSRGDISYEQYF. The full variable domain, in which reference TRBV15 and TRBJ2-7 provide the parts outside the CDR3, is DAMVIQNPRYQVTQFGKPVTLSCSQTLNHNVMYWYQQKSSQAPKLLFHYYDKDFNNEADTPDNFQSRRPNTSFCFLDIRSPGLGDTAMYLCATSRGDISYEQYFGPGTRLTVT.